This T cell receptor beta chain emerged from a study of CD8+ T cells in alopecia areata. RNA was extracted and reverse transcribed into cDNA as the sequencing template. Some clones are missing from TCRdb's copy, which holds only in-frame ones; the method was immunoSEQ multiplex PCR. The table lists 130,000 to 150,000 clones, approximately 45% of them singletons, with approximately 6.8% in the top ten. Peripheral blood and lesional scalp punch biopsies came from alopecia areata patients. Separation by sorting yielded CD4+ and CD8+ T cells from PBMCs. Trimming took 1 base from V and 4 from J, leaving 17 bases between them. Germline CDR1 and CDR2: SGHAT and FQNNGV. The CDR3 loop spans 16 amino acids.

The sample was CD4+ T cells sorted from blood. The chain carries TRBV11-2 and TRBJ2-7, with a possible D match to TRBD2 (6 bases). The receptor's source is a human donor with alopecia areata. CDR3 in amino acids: CASSLGTRLGKYEQYF. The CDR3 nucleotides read TGTGCCAGCAGCTTAGGGACAAGACTAGGCAAATACGAGCAGTACTTC.